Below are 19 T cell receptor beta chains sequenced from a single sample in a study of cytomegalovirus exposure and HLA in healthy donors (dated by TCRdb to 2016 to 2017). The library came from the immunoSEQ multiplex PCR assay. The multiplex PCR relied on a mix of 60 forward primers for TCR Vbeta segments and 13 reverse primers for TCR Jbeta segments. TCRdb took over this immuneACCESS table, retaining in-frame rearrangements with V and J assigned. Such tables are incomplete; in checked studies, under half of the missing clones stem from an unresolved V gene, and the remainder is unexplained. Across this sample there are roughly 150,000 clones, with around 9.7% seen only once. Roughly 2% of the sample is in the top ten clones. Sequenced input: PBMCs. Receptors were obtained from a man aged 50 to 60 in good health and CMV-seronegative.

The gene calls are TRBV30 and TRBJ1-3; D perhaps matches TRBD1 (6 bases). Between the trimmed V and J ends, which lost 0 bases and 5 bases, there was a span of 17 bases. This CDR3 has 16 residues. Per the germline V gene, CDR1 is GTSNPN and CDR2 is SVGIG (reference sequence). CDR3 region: CAWSVLVAGARNTIYF. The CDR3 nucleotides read TGTGCCTGGAGTGTACTCGTAGCGGGGGCGCGAAACACCATATATTTT. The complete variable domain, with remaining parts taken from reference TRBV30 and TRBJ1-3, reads SQTIHQWPATLVQPVGSPLSLECTVEGTSNPNLYWYRQAAGRGLQLLFYSVGIGQISSEVPQNLSASRPQDRQFILSSKKLLLSDSGFYLCAWSVLVAGARNTIYFGEGSWLTVV.

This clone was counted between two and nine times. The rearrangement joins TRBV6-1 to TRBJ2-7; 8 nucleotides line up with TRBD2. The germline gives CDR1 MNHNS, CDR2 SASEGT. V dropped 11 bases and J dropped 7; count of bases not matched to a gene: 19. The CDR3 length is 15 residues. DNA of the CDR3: TGTGCCGTTCTTAGCTGGGCGGGAGGCTCCGGAGAGCAGTACTTC. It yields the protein CAVLSWAGGSGEQYF.

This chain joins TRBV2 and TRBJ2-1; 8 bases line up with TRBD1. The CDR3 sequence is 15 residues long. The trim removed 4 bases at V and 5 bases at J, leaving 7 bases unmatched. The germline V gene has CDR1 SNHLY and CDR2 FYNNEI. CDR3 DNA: TGTGCCAGCAGTGTTCAGGGGGCTAGGAACAATGAGCAGTTCTTC. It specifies CASSVQGARNNEQFF.

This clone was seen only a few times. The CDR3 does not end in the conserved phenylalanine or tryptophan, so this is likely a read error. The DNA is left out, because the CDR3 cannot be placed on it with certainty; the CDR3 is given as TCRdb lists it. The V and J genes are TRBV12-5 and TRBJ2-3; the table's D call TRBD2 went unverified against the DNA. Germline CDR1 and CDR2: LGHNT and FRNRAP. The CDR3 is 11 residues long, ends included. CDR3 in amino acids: CASGFGGGARC.

CDR3 coding DNA: TGTGCCAGCACCTATAGATCGCGGGGGGCGAGGAGCAATCAGCCCCAGCATTTT. It translates to CASTYRSRGARSNQPQHF. The chain employs TRBV16 and TRBJ1-5; D is perhaps TRBD1 (6 bases). Germline values: CDR1 KGHSY, CDR2 FQNENV. Deletions cut 7 bases from V and 1 base from J, with 23 bases between. CDR3 length equals 18 residues.

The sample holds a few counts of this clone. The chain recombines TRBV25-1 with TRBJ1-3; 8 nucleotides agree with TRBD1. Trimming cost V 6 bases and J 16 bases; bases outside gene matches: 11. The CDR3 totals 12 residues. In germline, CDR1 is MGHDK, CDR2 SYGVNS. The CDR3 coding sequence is TGTGCCAGCAGGGATGCGGACAGGGTTTGTTATTTT. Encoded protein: CASRDADRVCYF.

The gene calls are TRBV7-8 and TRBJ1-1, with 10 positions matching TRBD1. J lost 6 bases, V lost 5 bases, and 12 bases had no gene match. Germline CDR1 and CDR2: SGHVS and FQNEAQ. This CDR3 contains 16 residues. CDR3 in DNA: TGTGCCAGCAGCCAGCAACTGGGACAGGGGCCTGCTGAAGCTTTCTTT. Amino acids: CASSQQLGQGPAEAFF.

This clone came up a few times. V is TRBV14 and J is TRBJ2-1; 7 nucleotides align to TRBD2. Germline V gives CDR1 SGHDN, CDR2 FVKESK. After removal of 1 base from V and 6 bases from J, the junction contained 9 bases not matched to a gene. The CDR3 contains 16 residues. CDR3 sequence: CASSQGGWSGTNEQFF. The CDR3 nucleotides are TGTGCCAGCAGCCAAGGCGGGTGGAGCGGGACCAATGAGCAGTTCTTC.

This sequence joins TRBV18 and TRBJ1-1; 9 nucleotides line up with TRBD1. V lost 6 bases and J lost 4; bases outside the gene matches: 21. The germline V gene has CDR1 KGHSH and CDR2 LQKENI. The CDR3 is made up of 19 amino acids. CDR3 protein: CASSIYPRGQGGVGTEAFF. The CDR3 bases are TGTGCCAGCTCTATTTACCCGAGGGGACAGGGTGGGGTCGGCACTGAAGCTTTCTTT.

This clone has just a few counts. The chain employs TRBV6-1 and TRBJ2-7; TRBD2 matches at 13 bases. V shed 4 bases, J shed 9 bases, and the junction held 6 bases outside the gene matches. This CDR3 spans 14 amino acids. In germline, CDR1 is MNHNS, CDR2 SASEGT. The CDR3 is CASSAGLAGIRQYF. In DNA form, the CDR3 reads TGTGCCAGCAGTGCGGGACTAGCGGGGATTCGGCAGTACTTC.

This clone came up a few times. The CDR3 DNA is TGTGCCAGCGGGACAGGGGGAAACACTGAAGCTTTCTTT. Amino acids: CASGTGGNTEAFF. The chain links TRBV6-5 to TRBJ1-1; 11 bases line up with TRBD1. From germline, CDR1 is MNHEY and CDR2 SVGAGI. The CDR3 sequence is 13 residues long. V was clipped by 8 bases and J by 2 bases; unmatched bases: 1.

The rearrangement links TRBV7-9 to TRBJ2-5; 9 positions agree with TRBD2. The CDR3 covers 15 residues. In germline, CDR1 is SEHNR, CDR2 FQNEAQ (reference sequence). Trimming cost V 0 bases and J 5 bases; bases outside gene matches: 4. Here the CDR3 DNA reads TGTGCCAGCAGCTTAGCAGCGGGAGGCCGGGAGACCCAGTACTTC. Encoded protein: CASSLAAGGRETQYF.

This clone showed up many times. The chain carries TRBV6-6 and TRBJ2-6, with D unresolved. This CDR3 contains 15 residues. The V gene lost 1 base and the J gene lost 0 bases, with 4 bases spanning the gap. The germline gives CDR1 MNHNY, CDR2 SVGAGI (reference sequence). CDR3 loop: CASSYLISGANVLTF. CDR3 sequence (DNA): TGTGCCAGCAGTTACTTAATCTCTGGGGCCAACGTCCTGACTTTC.

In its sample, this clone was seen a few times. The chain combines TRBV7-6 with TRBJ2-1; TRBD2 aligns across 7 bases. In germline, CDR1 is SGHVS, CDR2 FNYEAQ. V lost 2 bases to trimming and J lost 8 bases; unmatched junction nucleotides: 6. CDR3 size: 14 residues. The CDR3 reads CASSLQGGSDEQFF. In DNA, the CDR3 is TGTGCCAGCAGCTTACAGGGCGGGAGTGATGAGCAGTTCTTC.

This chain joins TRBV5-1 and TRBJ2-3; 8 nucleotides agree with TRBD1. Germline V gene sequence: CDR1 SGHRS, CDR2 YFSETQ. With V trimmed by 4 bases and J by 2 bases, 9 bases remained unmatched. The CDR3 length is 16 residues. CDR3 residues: CASSGTGTGYTDTQYF. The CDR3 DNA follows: TGCGCCAGCAGCGGAACCGGGACAGGATACACAGATACGCAGTATTTT.

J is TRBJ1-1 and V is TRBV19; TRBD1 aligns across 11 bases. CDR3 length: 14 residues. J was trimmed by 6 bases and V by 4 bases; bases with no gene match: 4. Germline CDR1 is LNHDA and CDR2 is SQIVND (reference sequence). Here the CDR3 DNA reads TGTGCCAGTAGTAACGGACAGGGGGCGGCTGAAGCTTTCTTT. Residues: CASSNGQGAAEAFF.

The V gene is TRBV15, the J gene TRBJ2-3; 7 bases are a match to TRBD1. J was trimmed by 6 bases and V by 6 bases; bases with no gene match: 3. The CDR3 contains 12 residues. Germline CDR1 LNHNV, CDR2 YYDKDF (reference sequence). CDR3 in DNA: TGTGCCACCAGAGGGGGCGTGGATACGCAGTATTTT. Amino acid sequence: CATRGGVDTQYF.

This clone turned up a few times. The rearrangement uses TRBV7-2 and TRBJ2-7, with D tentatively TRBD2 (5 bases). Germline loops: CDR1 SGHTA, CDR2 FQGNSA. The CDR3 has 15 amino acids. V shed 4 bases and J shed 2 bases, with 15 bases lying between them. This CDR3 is CASSYDEGTTYEQYF. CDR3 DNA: TGTGCCAGCAGCTACGACGAGGGAACGACCTACGAGCAGTACTTC.

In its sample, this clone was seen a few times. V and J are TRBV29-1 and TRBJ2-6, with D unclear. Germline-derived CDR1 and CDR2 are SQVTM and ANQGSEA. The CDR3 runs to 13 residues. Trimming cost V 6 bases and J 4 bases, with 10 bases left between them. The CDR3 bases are TGCAGCGTCCAGGCTTCCGGGGCCAACGTCCTGACTTTC. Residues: CSVQASGANVLTF.